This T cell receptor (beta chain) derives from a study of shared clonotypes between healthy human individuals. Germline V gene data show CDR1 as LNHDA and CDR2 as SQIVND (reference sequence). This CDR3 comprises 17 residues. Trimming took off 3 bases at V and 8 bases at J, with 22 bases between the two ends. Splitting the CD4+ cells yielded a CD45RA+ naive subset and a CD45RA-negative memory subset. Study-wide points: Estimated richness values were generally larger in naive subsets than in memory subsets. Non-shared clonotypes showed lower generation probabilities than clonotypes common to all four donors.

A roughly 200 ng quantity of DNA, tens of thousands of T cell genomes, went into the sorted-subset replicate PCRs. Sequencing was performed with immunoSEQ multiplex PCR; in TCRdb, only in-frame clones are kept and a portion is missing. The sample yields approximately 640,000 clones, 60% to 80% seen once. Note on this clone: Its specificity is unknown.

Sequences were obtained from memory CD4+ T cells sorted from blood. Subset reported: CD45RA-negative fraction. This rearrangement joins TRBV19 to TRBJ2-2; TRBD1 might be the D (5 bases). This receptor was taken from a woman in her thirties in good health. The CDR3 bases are TGTGCCAGTAGTATCTCCAGGGCAGAGTCCCAGGGAGGGGAGCTGTTTTTT. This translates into CASSISRAESQGGELFF.